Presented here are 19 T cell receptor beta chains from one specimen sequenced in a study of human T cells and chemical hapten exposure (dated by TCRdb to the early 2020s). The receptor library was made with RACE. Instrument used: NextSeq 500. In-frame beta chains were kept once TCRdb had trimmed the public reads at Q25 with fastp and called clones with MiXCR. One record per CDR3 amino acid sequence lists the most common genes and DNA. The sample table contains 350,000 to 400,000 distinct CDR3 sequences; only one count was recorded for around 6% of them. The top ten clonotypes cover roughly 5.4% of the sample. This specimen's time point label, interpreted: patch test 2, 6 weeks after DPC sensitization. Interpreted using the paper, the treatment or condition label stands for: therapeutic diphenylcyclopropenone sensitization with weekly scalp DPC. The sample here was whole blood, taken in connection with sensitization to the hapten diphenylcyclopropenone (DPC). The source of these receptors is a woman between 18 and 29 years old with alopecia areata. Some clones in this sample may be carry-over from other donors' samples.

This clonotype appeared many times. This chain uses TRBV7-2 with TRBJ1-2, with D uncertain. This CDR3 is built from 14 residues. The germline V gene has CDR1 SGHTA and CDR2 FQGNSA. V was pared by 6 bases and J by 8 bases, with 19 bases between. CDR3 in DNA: TGTGCCAGCAGAACACCCCTCCGGATCGGCGGCTACACCTTC. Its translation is CASRTPLRIGGYTF.

In DNA, the CDR3 is TGTGCCAGCAGCTTAGAGGCGGACCCGGCTAACTATGGCTACACCTTC. This codes for CASSLEADPANYGYTF. J is TRBJ1-2 and V is TRBV7-9; D is ambiguous. The CDR3 covers 16 residues. V lost 1 base and J 0 bases, leaving 12 bases between the germline ends. The germline V gene has CDR1 SEHNR and CDR2 FQNEAQ (reference sequence). Full variable domain (rest looked up from reference TRBV7-9 and TRBJ1-2): DTGVSQNPRHKITKRGQNVTFRCDPISEHNRLYWYRQTLGQGPEFLTYFQNEAQLEKSRLLSDRFSAERPKGSFSTLEIQRTEQGDSAMYLCASSLEADPANYGYTFGSGTRLTVV.

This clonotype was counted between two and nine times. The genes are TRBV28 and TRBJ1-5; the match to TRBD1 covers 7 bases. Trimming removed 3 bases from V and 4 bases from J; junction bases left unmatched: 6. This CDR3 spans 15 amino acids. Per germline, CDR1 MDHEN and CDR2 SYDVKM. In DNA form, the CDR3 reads TGTGCCAGCAGTTTGTGGGGACAGAATAATCAGCCCCAGCATTTT. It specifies CASSLWGQNNQPQHF.

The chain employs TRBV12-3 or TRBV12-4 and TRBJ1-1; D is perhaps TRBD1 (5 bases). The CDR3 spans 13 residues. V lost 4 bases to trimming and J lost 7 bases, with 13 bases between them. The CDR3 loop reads CASSSSGTYEAFF. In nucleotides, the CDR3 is TGTGCCAGCAGTTCATCCGGGACCTATGAAGCTTTCTTT.

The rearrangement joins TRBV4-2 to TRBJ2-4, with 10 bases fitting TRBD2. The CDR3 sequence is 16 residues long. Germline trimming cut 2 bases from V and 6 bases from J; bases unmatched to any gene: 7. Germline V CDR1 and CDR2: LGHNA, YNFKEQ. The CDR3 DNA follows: TGTGCCAGCAGCCAATCAGCGGGGGGGCCCGGAAACATTCAGTACTTC. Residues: CASSQSAGGPGNIQYF.

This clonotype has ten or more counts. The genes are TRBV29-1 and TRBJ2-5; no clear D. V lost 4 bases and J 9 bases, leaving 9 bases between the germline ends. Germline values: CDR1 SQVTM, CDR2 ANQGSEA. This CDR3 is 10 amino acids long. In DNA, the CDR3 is TGCAGCGTTGCACGGCAGGCCCAGTACTTC. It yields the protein CSVARQAQYF.

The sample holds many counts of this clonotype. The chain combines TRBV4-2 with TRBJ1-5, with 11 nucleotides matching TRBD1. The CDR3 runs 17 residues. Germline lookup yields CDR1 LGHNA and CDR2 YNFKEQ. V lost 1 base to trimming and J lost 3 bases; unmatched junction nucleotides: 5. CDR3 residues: CASSQGTGGAFNQPQHF. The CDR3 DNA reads TGTGCCAGCAGCCAAGGGACAGGGGGCGCGTTCAATCAGCCCCAGCATTTT.

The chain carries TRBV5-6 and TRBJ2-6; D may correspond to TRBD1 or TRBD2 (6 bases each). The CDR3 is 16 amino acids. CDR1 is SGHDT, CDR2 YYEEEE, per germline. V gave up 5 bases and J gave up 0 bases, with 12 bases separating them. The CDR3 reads CASRWGAVSGANVLTF. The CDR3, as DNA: TGTGCCAGCAGATGGGGGGCAGTCTCTGGGGCCAACGTCCTGACTTTC.

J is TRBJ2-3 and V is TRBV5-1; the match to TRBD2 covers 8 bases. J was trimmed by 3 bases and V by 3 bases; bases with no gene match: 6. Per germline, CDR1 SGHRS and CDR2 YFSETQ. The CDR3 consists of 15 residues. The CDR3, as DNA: TGCGCCAGCAGCTCAAGCGGGGGATTAACAGATACGCAGTATTTT. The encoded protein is CASSSSGGLTDTQYF.

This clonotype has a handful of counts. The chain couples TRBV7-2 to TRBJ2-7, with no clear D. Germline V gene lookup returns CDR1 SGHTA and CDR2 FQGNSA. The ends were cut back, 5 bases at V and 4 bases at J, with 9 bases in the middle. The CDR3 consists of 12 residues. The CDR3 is CASSPPEYEQYF. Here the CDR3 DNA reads TGTGCCAGCAGCCCTCCGGAATACGAGCAGTACTTC.

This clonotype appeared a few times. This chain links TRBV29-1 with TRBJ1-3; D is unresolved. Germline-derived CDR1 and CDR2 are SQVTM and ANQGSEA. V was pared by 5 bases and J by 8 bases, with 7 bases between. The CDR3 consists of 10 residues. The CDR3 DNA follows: TGCAGCGTTAAATGGGACACCATATATTTT. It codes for CSVKWDTIYF.

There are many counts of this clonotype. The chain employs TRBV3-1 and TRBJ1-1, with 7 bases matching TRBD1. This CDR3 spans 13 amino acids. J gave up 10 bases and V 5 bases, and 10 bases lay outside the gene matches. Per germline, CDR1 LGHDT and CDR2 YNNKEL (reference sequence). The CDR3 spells CASSSGTDLLAFF. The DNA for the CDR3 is TGTGCCAGCAGCAGCGGGACAGACCTTTTAGCTTTCTTT.

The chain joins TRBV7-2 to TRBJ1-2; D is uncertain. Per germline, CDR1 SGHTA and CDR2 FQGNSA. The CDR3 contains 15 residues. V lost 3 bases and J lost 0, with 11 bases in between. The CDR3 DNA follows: TGTGCCAGCAGCTTGGTTGTATTTGCTAACTATGGCTACACCTTC. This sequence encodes CASSLVVFANYGYTF.

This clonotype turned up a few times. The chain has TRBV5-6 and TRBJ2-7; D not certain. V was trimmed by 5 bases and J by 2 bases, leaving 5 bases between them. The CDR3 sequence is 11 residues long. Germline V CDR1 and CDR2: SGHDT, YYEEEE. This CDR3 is CASSGTYEQYF. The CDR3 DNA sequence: TGTGCCAGCAGTGGGACCTACGAGCAGTACTTC.

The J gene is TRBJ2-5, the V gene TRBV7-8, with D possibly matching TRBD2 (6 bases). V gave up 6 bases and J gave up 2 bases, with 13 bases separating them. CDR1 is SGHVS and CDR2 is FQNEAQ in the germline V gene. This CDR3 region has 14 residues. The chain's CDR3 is CASRPPGLQETQYF. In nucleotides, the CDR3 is TGTGCCAGCAGGCCGCCGGGACTGCAAGAGACCCAGTACTTC.

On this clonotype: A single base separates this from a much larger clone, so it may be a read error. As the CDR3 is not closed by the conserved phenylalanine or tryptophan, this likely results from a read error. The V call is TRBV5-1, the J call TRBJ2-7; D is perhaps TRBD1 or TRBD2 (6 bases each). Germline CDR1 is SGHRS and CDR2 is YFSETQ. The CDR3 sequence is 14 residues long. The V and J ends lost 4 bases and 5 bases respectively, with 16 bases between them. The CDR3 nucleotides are TGCGCCAGCAGCCCTCTTCGGGGGCGGGACGAGCAGTACCTC. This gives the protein CASSPLRGRDEQYL.

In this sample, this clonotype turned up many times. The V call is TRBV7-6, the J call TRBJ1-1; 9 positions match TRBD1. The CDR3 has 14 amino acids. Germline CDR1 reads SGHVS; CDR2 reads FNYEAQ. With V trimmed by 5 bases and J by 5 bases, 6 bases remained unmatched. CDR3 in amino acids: CASSPLTGGTEAFF. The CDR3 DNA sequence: TGTGCCAGCAGCCCCTTGACAGGGGGAACTGAAGCTTTCTTT.

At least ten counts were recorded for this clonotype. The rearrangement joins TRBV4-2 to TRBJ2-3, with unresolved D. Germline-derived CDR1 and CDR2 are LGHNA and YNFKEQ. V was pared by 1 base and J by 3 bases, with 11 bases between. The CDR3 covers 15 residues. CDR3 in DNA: TGTGCCAGCAGCCAAGCGTTTCGTAGGACAGATACGCAGTATTTT. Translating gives CASSQAFRRTDTQYF.

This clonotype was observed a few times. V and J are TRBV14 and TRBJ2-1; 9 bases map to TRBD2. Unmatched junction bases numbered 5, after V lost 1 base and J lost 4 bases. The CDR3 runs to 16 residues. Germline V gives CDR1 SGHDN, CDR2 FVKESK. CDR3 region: CASSQVASGVYNEQFF. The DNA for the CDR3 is TGTGCCAGCAGCCAAGTGGCTAGCGGGGTATACAATGAGCAGTTCTTC. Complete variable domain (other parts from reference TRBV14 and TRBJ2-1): EAGVTQFPSHSVIEKGQTVTLRCDPISGHDNLYWYRRVMGKEIKFLLHFVKESKQDESGMPNNRFLAERTGGTYSTLKVQPAELEDSGVYFCASSQVASGVYNEQFFGPGTRLTVL.